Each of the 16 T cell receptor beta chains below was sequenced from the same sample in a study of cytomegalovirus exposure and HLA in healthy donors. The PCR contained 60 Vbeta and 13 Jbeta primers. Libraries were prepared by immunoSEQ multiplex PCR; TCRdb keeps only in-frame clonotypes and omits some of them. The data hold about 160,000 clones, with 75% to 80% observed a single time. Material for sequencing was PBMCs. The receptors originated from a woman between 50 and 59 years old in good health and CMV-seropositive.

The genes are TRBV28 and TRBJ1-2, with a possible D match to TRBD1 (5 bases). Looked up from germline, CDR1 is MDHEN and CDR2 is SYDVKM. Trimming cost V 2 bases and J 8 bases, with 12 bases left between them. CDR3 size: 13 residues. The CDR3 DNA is TGTGCCAGCAGTTTAGGGACTGAGACCGGCTACACCTTC. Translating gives CASSLGTETGYTF.

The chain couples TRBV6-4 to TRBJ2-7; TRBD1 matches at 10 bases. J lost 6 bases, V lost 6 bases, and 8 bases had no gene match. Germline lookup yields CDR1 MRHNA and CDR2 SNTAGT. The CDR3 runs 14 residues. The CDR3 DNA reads TGTGCCAGCAGCCTACCGGGACAGGGGCCCGAGCAGTACTTC. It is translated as CASSLPGQGPEQYF.

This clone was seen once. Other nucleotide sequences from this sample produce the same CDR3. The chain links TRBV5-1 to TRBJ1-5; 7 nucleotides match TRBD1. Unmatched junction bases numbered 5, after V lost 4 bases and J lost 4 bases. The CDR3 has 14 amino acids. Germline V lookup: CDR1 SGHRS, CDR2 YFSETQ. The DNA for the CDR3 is TGCGCCAGCAGCCCCGGGACAGCTAATCAGCCCCAGCATTTT. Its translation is CASSPGTANQPQHF. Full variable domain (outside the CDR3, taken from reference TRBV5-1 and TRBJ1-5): KAGVTQTPRYLIKTRGQQVTLSCSPISGHRSVSWYQQTPGQGLQFLFEYFSETQRNKGNFPGRFSGRQFSNSRSEMNVSTLELGDSALYLCASSPGTANQPQHFGDGTRLSIL.

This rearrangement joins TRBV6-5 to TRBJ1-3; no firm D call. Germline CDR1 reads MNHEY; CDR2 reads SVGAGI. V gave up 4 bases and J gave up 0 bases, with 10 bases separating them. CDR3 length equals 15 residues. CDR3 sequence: CASSLRLGSGNTIYF. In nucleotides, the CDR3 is TGTGCCAGCAGTTTGCGTCTTGGCTCTGGAAACACCATATATTTT.

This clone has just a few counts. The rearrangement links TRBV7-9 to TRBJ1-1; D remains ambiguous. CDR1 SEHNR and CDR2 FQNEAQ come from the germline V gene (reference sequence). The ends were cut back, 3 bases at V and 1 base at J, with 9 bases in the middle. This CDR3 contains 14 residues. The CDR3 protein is CASSFDIANTEAFF. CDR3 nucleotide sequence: TGTGCCAGCAGCTTTGACATTGCGAACACTGAAGCTTTCTTT. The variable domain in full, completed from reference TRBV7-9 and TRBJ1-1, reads DTGVSQNPRHKITKRGQNVTFRCDPISEHNRLYWYRQTLGQGPEFLTYFQNEAQLEKSRLLSDRFSAERPKGSFSTLEIQRTEQGDSAMYLCASSFDIANTEAFFGQGTRLTVV.

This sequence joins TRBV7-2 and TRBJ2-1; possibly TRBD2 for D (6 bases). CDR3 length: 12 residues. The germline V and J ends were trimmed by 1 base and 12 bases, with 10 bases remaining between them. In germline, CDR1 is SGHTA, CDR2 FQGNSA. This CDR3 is CASSLVRELQFF. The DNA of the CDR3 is TGTGCCAGCAGCTTAGTTCGGGAGTTGCAGTTCTTC.

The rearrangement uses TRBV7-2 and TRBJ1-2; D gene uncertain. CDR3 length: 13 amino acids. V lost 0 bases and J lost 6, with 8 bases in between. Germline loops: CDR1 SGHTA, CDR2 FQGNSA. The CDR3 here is CASSLAYGDGYTF. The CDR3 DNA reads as TGTGCCAGCAGCTTAGCTTACGGAGATGGCTACACCTTC.

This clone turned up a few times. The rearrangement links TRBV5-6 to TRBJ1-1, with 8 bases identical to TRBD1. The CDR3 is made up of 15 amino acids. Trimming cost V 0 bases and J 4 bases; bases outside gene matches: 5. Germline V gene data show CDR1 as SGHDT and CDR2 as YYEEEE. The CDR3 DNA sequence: TGTGCCAGCAGCTTGGCTGGACAGGGAAGCACTGAAGCTTTCTTT. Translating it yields CASSLAGQGSTEAFF.

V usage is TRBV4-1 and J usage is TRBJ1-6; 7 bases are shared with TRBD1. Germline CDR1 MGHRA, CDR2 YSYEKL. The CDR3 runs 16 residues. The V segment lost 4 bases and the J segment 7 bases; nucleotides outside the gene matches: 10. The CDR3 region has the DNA TGCGCCAGCAGCCTTTCAGGGGGGTTTGAGAATTCACCCCTCCACTTT. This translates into CASSLSGGFENSPLHF.

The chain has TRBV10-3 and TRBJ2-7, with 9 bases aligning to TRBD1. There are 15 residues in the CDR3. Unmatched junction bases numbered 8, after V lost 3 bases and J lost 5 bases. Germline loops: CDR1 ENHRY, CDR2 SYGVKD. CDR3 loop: CAISDTGGQGNEQYF. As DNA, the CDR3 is TGTGCCATCAGTGACACGGGGGGACAGGGTAACGAGCAGTACTTC.

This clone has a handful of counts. The chain's CDR3 is CASSQEWSGLYGYTF. The CDR3, as DNA: TGCGCCAGCAGCCAAGAATGGTCGGGATTGTATGGCTACACCTTC. This sequence joins TRBV4-1 and TRBJ1-2; D is undetermined. Germline lookup yields CDR1 MGHRA and CDR2 YSYEKL. The CDR3 consists of 15 residues. The ends were cut back, 0 bases at V and 5 bases at J, with 13 bases in the middle.

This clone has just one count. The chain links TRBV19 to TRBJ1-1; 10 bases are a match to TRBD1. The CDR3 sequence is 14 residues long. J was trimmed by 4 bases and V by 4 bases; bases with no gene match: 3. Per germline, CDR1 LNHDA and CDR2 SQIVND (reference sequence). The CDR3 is CASSSGQGGTEAFF. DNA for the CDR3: TGTGCCAGTAGTAGCGGACAGGGGGGCACTGAAGCTTTCTTT.

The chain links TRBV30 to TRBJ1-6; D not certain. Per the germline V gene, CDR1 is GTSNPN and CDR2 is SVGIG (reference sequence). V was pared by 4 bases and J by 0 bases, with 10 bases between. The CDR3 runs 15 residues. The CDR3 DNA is TGTGCCTGGATAGGAGGAAGCTCCTATAATTCACCCCTCCACTTT. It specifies CAWIGGSSYNSPLHF.

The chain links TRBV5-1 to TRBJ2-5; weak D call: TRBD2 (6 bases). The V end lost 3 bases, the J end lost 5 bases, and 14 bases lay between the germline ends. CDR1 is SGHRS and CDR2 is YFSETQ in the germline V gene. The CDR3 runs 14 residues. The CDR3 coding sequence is TGCGCCAGCAGCTCAGGAGCGGGCGGGGAGACCCAGTACTTC. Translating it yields CASSSGAGGETQYF. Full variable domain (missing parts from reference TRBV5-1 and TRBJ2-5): KAGVTQTPRYLIKTRGQQVTLSCSPISGHRSVSWYQQTPGQGLQFLFEYFSETQRNKGNFPGRFSGRQFSNSRSEMNVSTLELGDSALYLCASSSGAGGETQYFGPGTRLLVL.

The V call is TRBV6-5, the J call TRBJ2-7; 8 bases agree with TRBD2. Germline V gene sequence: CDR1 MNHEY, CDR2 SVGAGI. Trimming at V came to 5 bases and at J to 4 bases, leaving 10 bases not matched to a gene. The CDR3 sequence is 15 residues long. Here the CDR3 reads CASSTNGLALYEQYF. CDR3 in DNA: TGTGCCAGCAGTACGAACGGACTAGCCTTATACGAGCAGTACTTC.

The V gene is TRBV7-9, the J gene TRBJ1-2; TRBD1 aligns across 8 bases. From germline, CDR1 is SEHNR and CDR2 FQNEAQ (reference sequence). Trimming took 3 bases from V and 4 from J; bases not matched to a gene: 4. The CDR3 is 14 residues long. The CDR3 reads CASSFAGTGYGYTF. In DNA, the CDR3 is TGTGCCAGCAGCTTCGCCGGGACAGGCTATGGCTACACCTTC.